This TCR beta chain was sequenced in a study of T-cell memory formation after mild COVID-19 (dated by TCRdb to about 2021). Background for the entire study: TCR sequence clusters from the two donors were largely donor specific. In two donors, T-cell clones that expanded and contracted after mild COVID-19 were followed by sequencing TCRalpha and TCRbeta repertoires longitudinally. The cohort comprised two young, previously healthy adult volunteers, one female and one male.

The reads were generated on an Illumina NovaSeq 6000. TCRalpha and TCRbeta cDNA libraries were constructed by 5'RACE with constant-segment primers, with sample barcodes and unique molecular identifiers being introduced. Trizol reagent was used to extract RNA from every sample. The libraries were amplified in two PCR steps, and the second step added a second sample barcode and Illumina TruSeq adapters. Sequencing of libraries was performed on an Illumina NovaSeq with 2 x 150 bp paired-end reads. The authors' pipeline ran thus. Reads were demultiplexed and collapsed into UMI-guided consensus sequences with migec v1.2.7. With mixcr v2.1.11, UMI consensuses were aligned to TRA and TRB V and J templates and assembled into clonotypes. A clonotype was counted as expanded or contracted only when both edgeR and NoisET called the clonotype significant, with the noise models trained on biological replicates. For edgeR calls, the thresholds were a false discovery rate-adjusted p below 0.01 and a log2 fold-change of 1. As an exploratory analysis of dynamics, max-normalized trajectories of the 1000 most abundant clonotypes were examined by PCA with hierarchical clustering. Separately sequenced CD4+ and CD8+ repertoires were used to assign the CD4 or CD8 phenotype of responding clones. TCRdb reran the public reads through fastp at Q25 and MiXCR, keeping productive beta chains. Rows matching on CDR3 protein sequence are summarized as one entry with the most common DNA and genes. TCRdb's processing, not the authors' own work, is the source of the V and J calls. In all, the sample holds roughly 450,000 distinct CDR3 sequences, and roughly 18% of those were seen once. Roughly 12% of the sample rests with the top ten.

Here is what the overall study found, with its caveats: The study included only a couple of mild cases, and larger cohorts that include severe cases with pre-infection samples were judged to be necessary. Contracting CD4+ clones were located mainly in the CM and EM memory subsets, whereas CD8+ clones were found to be enriched in EMRA. Clones contracting from day 15 to 85 had balanced CD4/CD8 phenotypes, while a second wave expanding from day 15 to 37 was biased towards CD4+. Whether the second-wave clones peaking on day 37 were SARS-CoV-2 specific was not confirmed. The detection of some responding clones in pre-infection memory suggests that pre-existing cross-reactive memory T cells joined the SARS-CoV-2 response.

A note on this clonotype: Its antigen specificity is not known. No base quality values were provided; no much bigger clone lies one nucleotide off.

The CDR1 and CDR2 encoded by the germline V gene are MDHEN and SYDVKM. The CDR3 has 16 amino acids, counting the end cysteine and phenylalanine. The kept DNA is CDR3 alone, 48 bases in frame from the first base. Here V drops 6 bases and J drops 4 bases, and the junction holds 10 bases not matched to any gene. PBMCs were isolated by Ficoll-Paque density gradient centrifugation. The chain is assembled from TRBV28 and TRBJ2-1; TRBD1 aligns with 9 central bases. The sequence was obtained from an adult woman who had mild COVID-19 (a few samples of this study predate the infection). The sample titles of this study are shuffled in the database, so cell type and time point are left out; the donor was told from shared clones. Sequencing was done on a sample of PBMCs or a T cell subset sorted from them (not recorded which). In nucleotide form, the sequence is TGTGCCAGCAGACCTTCCGGGACAGGGCTATACAATGAGCAGTTCTTC. Its translation is CASRPSGTGLYNEQFF.